This T cell receptor beta chain is drawn from a study of cytomegalovirus exposure and HLA in healthy donors. Notes on the study in general: Later analysis showed TCR association rates varying by HLA locus, highest for DRB1 and lowest for HLA-C.

60 Vbeta and 13 Jbeta primers were used in PCR. The table came from immunoSEQ multiplex PCR; TCRdb's copy has only in-frame clones and leaves some out. This table has approximately 190,000 clones, 10% to 15% appearing once. The sample holds a few counts of this clone. Its specificity is not known. Per the germline V gene, CDR1 is MNHEY and CDR2 is SMNVEV (reference sequence). The CDR3 is 13 amino acids. V shed 6 bases, J shed 9 bases, and the junction held 8 bases outside the gene matches. The V and J genes are TRBV27 and TRBJ2-1; 7 bases are a match to TRBD2. This sequence originates from a man aged 50 to 60 in good health and CMV-seropositive. The sample consisted of PBMCs. The CDR3 DNA reads TGTGCCAGCAGGATCCAGGGAGGGGCTGAGCAGTTCTTC. Its protein is CASRIQGGAEQFF.